Below are 22 T cell receptor beta chains sequenced from a single sample in a study of T cell responses to AZD1222 COVID-19 vaccine. Libraries were prepared by immunoSEQ multiplex PCR; TCRdb keeps only in-frame clonotypes and omits some of them. The sample has under 150,000 clones; 80% to 95% are singletons. The starting material was peripheral blood, obtained on day 0 of MenACWY control vaccination. The receptors stem from an adult in good health.

The genes are TRBV5-1 and TRBJ2-1; 8 bases match TRBD2. Germline V lookup: CDR1 SGHRS, CDR2 YFSETQ. The V gene end was trimmed by 4 bases and the J gene end by 6 bases; junction bases not matched to a gene: 3. This CDR3 contains 13 residues. The CDR3 DNA is TGCGCCAGCAGCACTGGACTAGCCAATGAGCAGTTCTTC. This encodes CASSTGLANEQFF.

The chain uses TRBV7-6 and TRBJ2-5; D is possibly TRBD2 (5 bases). The CDR3 is made up of 17 amino acids. Germline V gene lookup returns CDR1 SGHVS and CDR2 FNYEAQ. V shed 5 bases and J shed 4 bases, with 23 bases lying between them. CDR3: CASSPRRGHSLGETQYF. In DNA, the CDR3 is TGTGCCAGCAGCCCACGACGAGGGCACAGCTTAGGAGAGACCCAGTACTTC.

This clone has a single count. CDR3 protein: CASSHPGQTNTEAFF. The DNA of the CDR3 is TGCGCCAGCAGCCACCCCGGACAGACGAACACTGAAGCTTTCTTT. The chain links TRBV5-1 to TRBJ1-1; the D gene is possibly TRBD1 (6 bases). Trimming took 4 bases from V and 1 from J, leaving 14 bases between them. Germline values: CDR1 SGHRS, CDR2 YFSETQ. The CDR3 is made up of 15 amino acids.

The chain recombines TRBV19 with TRBJ2-1, with D perhaps matching TRBD2 (5 bases). The CDR3 is 15 residues long. Germline V gives CDR1 LNHDA, CDR2 SQIVND (reference sequence). Trimming took 3 bases from V and 3 from J, leaving 12 bases between them. This CDR3 reads CASSIQSGLYNEQFF. The CDR3 DNA sequence: TGTGCCAGTAGTATTCAAAGCGGACTCTACAATGAGCAGTTCTTC.

The rearrangement links TRBV19 to TRBJ2-2; possibly TRBD2 for D (7 bases). With 6 bases removed from V and 8 bases from J, the gap between germline ends came to 19 bases. CDR1 and CDR2 (germline): LNHDA, SQIVND (reference sequence). This CDR3 spans 15 amino acids. CDR3: CASRRQGGELGELFF. The CDR3 DNA is TGTGCCAGTAGGCGTCAAGGGGGGGAGTTAGGGGAGCTGTTTTTT.

CDR3 in amino acids: CSVHRGRNTEAFF. The CDR3 coding sequence is TGCAGCGTGCACAGGGGTCGGAACACTGAAGCTTTCTTT. The chain combines TRBV29-1 with TRBJ1-1; 7 nucleotides line up with TRBD1. The J segment lost 1 base and the V segment lost 6 bases, leaving 5 bases of the junction unmatched. This CDR3 spans 13 amino acids. The germline V gene has CDR1 SQVTM and CDR2 ANQGSEA.

This chain connects TRBV7-8 to TRBJ2-7; 8 bases map to TRBD2. Trimming took 4 bases from V and 3 from J; bases not matched to a gene: 2. The CDR3 totals 13 residues. Germline loops: CDR1 SGHVS, CDR2 FQNEAQ. CDR3 in amino acids: CASSSGLDYEQYF. CDR3 in DNA: TGTGCCAGCAGCTCGGGACTAGACTACGAGCAGTACTTC.

This rearrangement joins TRBV28 to TRBJ1-1; D is possibly TRBD1 (5 bases). This CDR3 is built from 13 residues. Germline V gene lookup returns CDR1 MDHEN and CDR2 SYDVKM. Trimming took off 6 bases at V and 1 base at J, with 9 bases between the two ends. The CDR3 bases are TGTGCCAGCAGGGCTCAGGGGAACACTGAAGCTTTCTTT. This gives the protein CASRAQGNTEAFF.

This clone has more than one count but fewer than ten. This sequence joins TRBV5-5 and TRBJ1-6; weak D call: TRBD1 (5 bases). The V gene lost 4 bases and the J gene lost 10 bases, with 21 bases spanning the gap. The CDR3 spans 16 residues. Germline CDR1 is SGHKS and CDR2 is YYEKEE (reference sequence). The CDR3 spells CASSPLPRDGVSPLHF. DNA for the CDR3: TGTGCCAGCAGCCCGCTCCCCAGGGACGGAGTGTCACCCCTCCACTTT.

V gene TRBV27 combines with J gene TRBJ2-3, with TRBD2 matching 13 bases. Germline loops: CDR1 MNHEY, CDR2 SMNVEV (reference sequence). The length of the CDR3 is 17 residues. Trimming took 5 bases from V and 3 from J; bases not matched to a gene: 8. The CDR3 bases are TGTGCCAGCAGTCCGAGGACTAGCGGGAGTTTTACAGATACGCAGTATTTT. Its translation is CASSPRTSGSFTDTQYF.

The chain carries TRBV4-1 and TRBJ2-7, with a tentative D call TRBD2 (6 bases). The CDR3 is 17 residues long. The germline V gene has CDR1 MGHRA and CDR2 YSYEKL. V dropped 5 bases and J dropped 4 bases, with 24 bases sitting between them. The CDR3 region is CASSVTLGWEDQYEQYF. The CDR3 nucleotides are TGCGCCAGCAGCGTCACCCTGGGTTGGGAGGATCAGTACGAGCAGTACTTC.

The V gene is TRBV6-5, the J gene TRBJ1-3, with D unclear. The V and J ends lost 10 bases and 4 bases respectively, with 11 bases between them. Germline loops: CDR1 MNHEY, CDR2 SVGAGI. This CDR3 region has 12 residues. The chain's CDR3 is CATRTTGNTIYF. The CDR3 DNA reads as TGTGCCACCAGGACGACGGGAAACACCATATATTTT.

The chain couples TRBV19 to TRBJ1-1, with D possibly being TRBD1 (5 bases). Germline V gene sequence: CDR1 LNHDA, CDR2 SQIVND (reference sequence). CDR3 length: 15 residues. The germline V and J ends were trimmed by 7 bases and 3 bases, with 18 bases remaining between them. CDR3 sequence: CASIPKSGDYTEAFF. Here the CDR3 DNA reads TGTGCCAGTATCCCAAAATCGGGGGACTACACTGAAGCTTTCTTT. Based on the CDR3 plus reference TRBV19 and TRBJ1-1, the full variable domain is DGGITQSPKYLFRKEGQNVTLSCEQNLNHDAMYWYRQDPGQGLRLIYYSQIVNDFQKGDIAEGYSVSREKKESFPLTVTSAQKNPTAFYLCASIPKSGDYTEAFFGQGTRLTVV.

The rearrangement joins TRBV5-5 to TRBJ2-1; TRBD1 matches at 8 bases. V shed 0 bases and J 5 bases; nucleotides not matched to a gene: 4. CDR1 is SGHKS and CDR2 is YYEKEE in the germline V gene (reference sequence). The CDR3 totals 15 residues. CDR3 residues: CASSLDRGRNNEQFF. The CDR3 DNA reads TGTGCCAGCAGCTTGGACAGGGGGAGGAACAATGAGCAGTTCTTC.

This rearrangement joins TRBV6-5 to TRBJ1-6; D perhaps matches TRBD1 (5 bases). The CDR3 has 14 residues. Germline CDR1 reads MNHEY; CDR2 reads SVGAGI. Trimming removed 7 bases at V and 8 bases at J, with 15 bases between. The CDR3 spells CASTGLRADSPLHF. Written as DNA, the CDR3 is TGTGCCAGCACAGGGCTTAGGGCAGATTCACCCCTCCACTTT.

V usage is TRBV7-2 and J usage is TRBJ2-7, with TRBD1 matching 7 bases. Germline lookup yields CDR1 SGHTA and CDR2 FQGNSA. With V trimmed by 8 bases and J by 7 bases, 11 bases remained unmatched. This CDR3 is 13 amino acids long. Here the CDR3 reads CASSTGVIGEQYF. The CDR3, as DNA: TGTGCCAGCTCCACAGGGGTAATAGGTGAGCAGTACTTC.

This sequence joins TRBV6-1 and TRBJ2-7; D ambiguous. CDR1 and CDR2 from the germline V gene are MNHNS and SASEGT. The CDR3 consists of 13 residues. V was cut by 5 bases and J by 4 bases, with 12 bases left in between. In nucleotides, the CDR3 is TGTGCCAGCAGTTTGGCGGAAGAATACGAGCAGTACTTC. It specifies CASSLAEEYEQYF.

The rearrangement links TRBV7-2 to TRBJ2-3; TRBD2 aligns across 10 bases. The CDR3 is 16 amino acids. Germline V CDR1 and CDR2: SGHTA, FQGNSA. With 2 bases clipped from V and 6 bases from J, the junction kept 8 bases outside the gene matches. CDR3 region: CASSLSPSGGPDTQYF. The CDR3 DNA sequence: TGTGCCAGCAGCTTATCCCCTAGCGGGGGCCCCGATACGCAGTATTTT.

The chain recombines TRBV9 with TRBJ2-1; D possibly uses TRBD1 or TRBD2 (5 bases each). Germline V gene sequence: CDR1 SGDLS, CDR2 YYNGEE. The germline V and J ends were trimmed by 10 bases and 0 bases, with 14 bases remaining between them. CDR3 length: 14 residues. Here the CDR3 DNA reads TGTGCCCGCCGGAAGGGGAGCTCCTACAATGAGCAGTTCTTC. The encoded protein is CARRKGSSYNEQFF.

The chain has TRBV5-1 and TRBJ2-1; D not certain. Between the trimmed V and J ends, which lost 1 base and 8 bases, there was a span of 13 bases. The CDR3 extends over 14 amino acids. Per the germline V gene, CDR1 is SGHRS and CDR2 is YFSETQ. The CDR3 coding sequence is TGCGCCAGCAGCTTGTGGTGGGTTAAGGATGAGCAGTTCTTC. It is translated as CASSLWWVKDEQFF.

The rearrangement joins TRBV5-4 to TRBJ1-1; possible D gene TRBD1, 6 bases. Germline CDR1 and CDR2: SGHNT and YYREEE (reference sequence). V lost 4 bases and J 0 bases, leaving 16 bases between the germline ends. The CDR3 loop spans 16 amino acids. The CDR3 sequence is CASSLTRTELNTEAFF. Here the CDR3 DNA reads TGTGCCAGCAGCCTTACTAGGACAGAGTTGAACACTGAAGCTTTCTTT.

The CDR3 nucleotides are TGTGCCAGCAGCCGCCGGGGGGGAGGTCAGCCCCAGCATTTT. It is translated as CASSRRGGGQPQHF. The chain is built from TRBV3-1 (or the pseudogene TRBV3-2) and TRBJ1-5; a possible D gene is TRBD1 (5 bases). The CDR3 length is 14 residues. CDR1 and CDR2 from the germline V gene are LGHDT and YNNKEL (reference sequence). V was shortened by 4 bases and J by 6 bases, with 13 bases between the two germline ends.